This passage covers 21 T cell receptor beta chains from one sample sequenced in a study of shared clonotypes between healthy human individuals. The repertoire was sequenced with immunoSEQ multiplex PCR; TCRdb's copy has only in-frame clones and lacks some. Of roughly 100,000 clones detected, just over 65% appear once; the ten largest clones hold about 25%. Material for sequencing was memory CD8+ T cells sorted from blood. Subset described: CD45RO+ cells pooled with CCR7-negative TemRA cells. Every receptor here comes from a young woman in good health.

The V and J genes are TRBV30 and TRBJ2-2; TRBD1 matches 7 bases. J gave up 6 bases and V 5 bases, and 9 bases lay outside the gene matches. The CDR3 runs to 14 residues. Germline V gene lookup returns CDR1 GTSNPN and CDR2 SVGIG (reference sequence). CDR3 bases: TGTGCCTGGGGCCTTCACCAGGGGGCCGGGGAGCTGTTTTTT. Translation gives CAWGLHQGAGELFF.

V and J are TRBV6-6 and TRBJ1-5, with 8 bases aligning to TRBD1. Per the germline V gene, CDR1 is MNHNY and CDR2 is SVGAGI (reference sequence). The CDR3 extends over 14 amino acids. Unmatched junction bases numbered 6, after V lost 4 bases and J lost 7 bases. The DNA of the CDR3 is TGTGCCAGCAGTTTCTGGGACAGGTCCCAGCCCCAGCATTTT. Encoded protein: CASSFWDRSQPQHF.

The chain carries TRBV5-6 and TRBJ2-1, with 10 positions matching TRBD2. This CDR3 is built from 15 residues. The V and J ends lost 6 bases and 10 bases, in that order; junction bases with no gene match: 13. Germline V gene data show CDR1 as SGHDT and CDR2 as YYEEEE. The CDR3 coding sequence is TGTGCCAGCACCCAGGCTAGCGGGAGATTCGGGGAGCAGTTCTTC. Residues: CASTQASGRFGEQFF.

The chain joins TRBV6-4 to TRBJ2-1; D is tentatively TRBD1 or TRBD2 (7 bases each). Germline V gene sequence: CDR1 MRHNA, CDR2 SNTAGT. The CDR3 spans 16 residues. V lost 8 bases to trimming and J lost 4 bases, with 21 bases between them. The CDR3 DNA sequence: TGTGCCAGCTCCCGCTCAGGGGGGGGACCTTACAATGAGCAGTTCTTC. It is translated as CASSRSGGGPYNEQFF.

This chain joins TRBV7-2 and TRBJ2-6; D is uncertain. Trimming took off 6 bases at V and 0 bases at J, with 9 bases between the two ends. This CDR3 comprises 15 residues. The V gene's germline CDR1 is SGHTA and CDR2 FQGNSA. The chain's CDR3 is CASSLSFSGANVLTF. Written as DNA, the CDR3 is TGTGCCAGCAGTCTCAGTTTCTCTGGGGCCAACGTCCTGACTTTC.

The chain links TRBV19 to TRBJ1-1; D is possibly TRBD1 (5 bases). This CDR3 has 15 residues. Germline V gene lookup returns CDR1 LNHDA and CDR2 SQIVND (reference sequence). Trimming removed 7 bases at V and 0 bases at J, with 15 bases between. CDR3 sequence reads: CASTPREGLNTEAFF. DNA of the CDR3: TGTGCCAGTACCCCCCGGGAGGGGCTGAACACTGAAGCTTTCTTT. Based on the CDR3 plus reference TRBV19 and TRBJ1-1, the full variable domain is DGGITQSPKYLFRKEGQNVTLSCEQNLNHDAMYWYRQDPGQGLRLIYYSQIVNDFQKGDIAEGYSVSREKKESFPLTVTSAQKNPTAFYLCASTPREGLNTEAFFGQGTRLTVV.

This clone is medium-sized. The CDR3 sequence: CASSLGGRALDTQYF. The CDR3 DNA is TGTGCCAGCAGCTTAGGCGGGAGGGCCTTGGATACGCAGTATTTT. This chain connects TRBV11-2 to TRBJ2-3; the match to TRBD2 covers 9 bases. The CDR3 length is 15 residues. The V gene's germline CDR1 is SGHAT and CDR2 FQNNGV. V lost 1 base and J lost 6; bases outside the gene matches: 5. The complete variable domain, with remaining parts taken from reference TRBV11-2 and TRBJ2-3, reads EAGVAQSPRYKIIEKRQSVAFWCNPISGHATLYWYQQILGQGPKLLIQFQNNGVVDDSQLPKDRFSAERLKGVDSTLKIQPAKLEDSAVYLCASSLGGRALDTQYFGPGTRLTVL.

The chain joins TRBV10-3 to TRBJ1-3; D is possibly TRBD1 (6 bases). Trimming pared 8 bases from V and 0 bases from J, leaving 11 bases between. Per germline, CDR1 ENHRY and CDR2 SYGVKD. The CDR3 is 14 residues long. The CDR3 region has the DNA TGTGCCATCCGGGACATCGGCTCTGGAAACACCATATATTTT. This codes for CAIRDIGSGNTIYF.

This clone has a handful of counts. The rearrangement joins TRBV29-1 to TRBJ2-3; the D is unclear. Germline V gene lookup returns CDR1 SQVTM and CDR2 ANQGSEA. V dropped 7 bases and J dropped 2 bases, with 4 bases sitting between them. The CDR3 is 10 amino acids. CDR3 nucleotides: TGCAGCGCTAACACAGATACGCAGTATTTT. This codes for CSANTDTQYF.

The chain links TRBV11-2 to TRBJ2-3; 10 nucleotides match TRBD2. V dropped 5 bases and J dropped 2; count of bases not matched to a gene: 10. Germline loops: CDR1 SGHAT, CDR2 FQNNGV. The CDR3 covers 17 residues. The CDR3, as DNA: TGTGCCAGCAGCAATAGCCTCCTAGCGGGGGACACAGATACGCAGTATTTT. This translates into CASSNSLLAGDTDTQYF.

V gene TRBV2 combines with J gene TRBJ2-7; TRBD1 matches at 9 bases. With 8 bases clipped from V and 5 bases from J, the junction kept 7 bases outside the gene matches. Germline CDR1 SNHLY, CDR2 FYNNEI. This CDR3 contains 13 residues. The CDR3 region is CASSVGQGNEQYF. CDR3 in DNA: TGTGCCAGCTCAGTTGGACAGGGGAACGAGCAGTACTTC.

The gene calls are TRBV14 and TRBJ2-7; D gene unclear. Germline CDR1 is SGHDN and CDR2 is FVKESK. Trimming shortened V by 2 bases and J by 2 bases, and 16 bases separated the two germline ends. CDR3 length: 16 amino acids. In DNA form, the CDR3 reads TGTGCCAGCAGCCAAAGGGCAACGACTTTAGCCTACGAGCAGTACTTC. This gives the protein CASSQRATTLAYEQYF.

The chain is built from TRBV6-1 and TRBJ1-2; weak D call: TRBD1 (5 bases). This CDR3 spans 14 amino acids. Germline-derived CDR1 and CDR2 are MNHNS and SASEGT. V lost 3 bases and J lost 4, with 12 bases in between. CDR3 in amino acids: CASSDTGPTYGYTF. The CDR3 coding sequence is TGTGCCAGCAGTGACACGGGACCTACCTATGGCTACACCTTC.

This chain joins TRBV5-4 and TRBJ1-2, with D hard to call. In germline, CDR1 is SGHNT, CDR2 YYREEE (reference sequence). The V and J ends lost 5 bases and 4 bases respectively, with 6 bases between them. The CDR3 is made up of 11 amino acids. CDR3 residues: CASRDVYGYTF. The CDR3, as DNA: TGTGCCAGCAGGGACGTCTATGGCTACACCTTC.

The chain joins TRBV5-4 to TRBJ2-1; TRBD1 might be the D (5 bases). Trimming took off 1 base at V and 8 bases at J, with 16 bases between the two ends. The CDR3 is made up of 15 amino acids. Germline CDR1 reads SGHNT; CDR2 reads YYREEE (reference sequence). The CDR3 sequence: CASSLQAGRKDEQFF. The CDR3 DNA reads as TGTGCCAGCAGCTTGCAGGCAGGGCGCAAGGATGAGCAGTTCTTC.

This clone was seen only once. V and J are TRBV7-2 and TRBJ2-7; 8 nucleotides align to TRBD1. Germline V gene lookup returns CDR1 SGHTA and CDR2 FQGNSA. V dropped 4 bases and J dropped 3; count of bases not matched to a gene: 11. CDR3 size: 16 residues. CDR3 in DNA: TGTGCCAGCAGCTCTTATCAACGGGACAGGCTCTACGAGCAGTACTTC. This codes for CASSSYQRDRLYEQYF.

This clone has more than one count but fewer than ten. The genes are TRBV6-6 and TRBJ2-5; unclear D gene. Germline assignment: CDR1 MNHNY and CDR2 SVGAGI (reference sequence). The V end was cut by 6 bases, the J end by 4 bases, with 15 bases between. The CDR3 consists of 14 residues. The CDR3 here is CASRALYLPETQYF. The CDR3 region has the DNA TGTGCCAGCAGAGCCTTGTACCTTCCAGAGACCCAGTACTTC.

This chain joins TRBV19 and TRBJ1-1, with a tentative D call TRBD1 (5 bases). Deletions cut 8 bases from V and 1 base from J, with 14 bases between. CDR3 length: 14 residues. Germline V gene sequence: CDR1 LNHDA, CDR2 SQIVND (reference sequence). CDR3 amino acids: CASHLGHSNTEAFF. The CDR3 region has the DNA TGTGCCAGTCACTTAGGACATTCGAACACTGAAGCTTTCTTT.

The CDR3 here is CASSRTGDVSSHEQYF. CDR3 in DNA: TGTGCCAGTAGTAGGACAGGGGACGTTTCATCGCACGAGCAGTACTTC. This chain connects TRBV19 to TRBJ2-7; 9 nucleotides agree with TRBD1. CDR1 and CDR2 from the germline V gene are LNHDA and SQIVND (reference sequence). With 4 bases clipped from V and 5 bases from J, the junction kept 12 bases outside the gene matches. The CDR3 contains 16 residues.

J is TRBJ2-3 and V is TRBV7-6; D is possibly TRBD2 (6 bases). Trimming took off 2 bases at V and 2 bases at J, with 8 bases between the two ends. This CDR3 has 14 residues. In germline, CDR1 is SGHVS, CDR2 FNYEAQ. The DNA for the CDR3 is TGTGCCAGCAGCTTAAGGGAGGTCACAGATACGCAGTATTTT. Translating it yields CASSLREVTDTQYF.

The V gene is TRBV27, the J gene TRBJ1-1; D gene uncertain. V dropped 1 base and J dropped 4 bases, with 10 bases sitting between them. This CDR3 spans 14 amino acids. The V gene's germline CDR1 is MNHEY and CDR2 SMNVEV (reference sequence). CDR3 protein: CASSLWSPPTEAFF. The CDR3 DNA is TGTGCCAGCAGTTTATGGAGTCCTCCCACTGAAGCTTTCTTT.